This TCR beta chain was captured by sequencing in a study of OX40 agonist ivuxolimab in advanced cancers. Study observations and caveats: Partial responders dosed at 0.1-3.0 mg/kg displayed clonal expansion ranking among the lowest.

To note about this clone: Its antigen is unknown.

Repertoires were generated with immunoSEQ multiplex PCR, while TCRdb's copy carries only in-frame clones and drops some. The table has some 80,000 clones, approximately 90% seen once. Trimming removed 6 bases from V and 4 bases from J; junction bases left unmatched: 7. The germline CDR1 and CDR2 sequences are MDHEN and SYDVKM. The CDR3 totals 15 residues. The TCR comes from an adult with an advanced solid tumor such as melanoma, head and neck, liver or kidney cancer. The sequencing used CD4+ or CD8+ T cells sorted from blood, collected in a trial of the OX40 agonist ivuxolimab. This rearrangement joins TRBV28 to TRBJ1-5, with TRBD1 identical over 9 bases. The CDR3 spells CASRGRTGENQPQHF. CDR3 coding DNA: TGTGCCAGCAGGGGGCGGACAGGGGAAAATCAGCCCCAGCATTTT.